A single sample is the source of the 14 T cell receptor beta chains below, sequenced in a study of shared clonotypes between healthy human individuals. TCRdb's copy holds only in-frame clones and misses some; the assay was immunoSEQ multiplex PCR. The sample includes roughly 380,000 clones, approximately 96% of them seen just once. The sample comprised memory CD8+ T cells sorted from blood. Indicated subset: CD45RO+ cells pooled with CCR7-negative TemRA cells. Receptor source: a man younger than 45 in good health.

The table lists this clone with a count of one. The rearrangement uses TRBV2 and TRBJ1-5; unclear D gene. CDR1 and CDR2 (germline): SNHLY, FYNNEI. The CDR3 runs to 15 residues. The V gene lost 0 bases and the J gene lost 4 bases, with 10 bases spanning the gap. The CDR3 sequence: CASSEALQNNQPQHF. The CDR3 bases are TGTGCCAGCAGTGAAGCGCTTCAGAATAATCAGCCCCAGCATTTT.

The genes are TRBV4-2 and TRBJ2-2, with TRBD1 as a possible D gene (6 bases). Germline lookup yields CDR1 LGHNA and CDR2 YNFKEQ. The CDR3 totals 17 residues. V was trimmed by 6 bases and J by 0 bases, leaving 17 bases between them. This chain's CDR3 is CASRNLLRGANTGELFF. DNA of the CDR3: TGTGCCAGCAGAAACTTACTCAGGGGCGCGAACACCGGGGAGCTGTTTTTT.

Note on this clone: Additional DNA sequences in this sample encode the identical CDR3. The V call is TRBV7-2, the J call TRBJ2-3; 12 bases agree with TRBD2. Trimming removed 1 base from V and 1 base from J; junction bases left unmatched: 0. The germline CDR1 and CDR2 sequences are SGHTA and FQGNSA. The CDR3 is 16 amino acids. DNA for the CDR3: TGTGCCAGCAGCTTAGGACTAGCGGGAGGCACAGATACGCAGTATTTT. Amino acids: CASSLGLAGGTDTQYF.

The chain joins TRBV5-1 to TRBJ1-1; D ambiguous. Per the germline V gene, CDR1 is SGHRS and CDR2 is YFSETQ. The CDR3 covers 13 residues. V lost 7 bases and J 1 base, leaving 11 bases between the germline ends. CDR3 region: CASRQRENTEAFF. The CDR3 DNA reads TGCGCCAGCCGCCAACGAGAGAACACTGAAGCTTTCTTT.

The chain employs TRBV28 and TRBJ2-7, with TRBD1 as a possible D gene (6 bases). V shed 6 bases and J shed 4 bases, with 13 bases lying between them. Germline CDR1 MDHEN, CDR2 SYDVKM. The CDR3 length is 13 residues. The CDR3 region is CASRGTLNYEQYF. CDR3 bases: TGTGCCAGCAGGGGGACATTGAATTACGAGCAGTACTTC.

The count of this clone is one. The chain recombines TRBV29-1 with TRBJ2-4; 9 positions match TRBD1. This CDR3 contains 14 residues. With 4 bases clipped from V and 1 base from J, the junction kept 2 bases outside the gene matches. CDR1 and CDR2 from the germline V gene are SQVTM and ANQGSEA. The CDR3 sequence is CSVAGTGAKNIQYF. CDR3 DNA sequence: TGCAGCGTTGCCGGGACAGGGGCCAAAAACATTCAGTACTTC.

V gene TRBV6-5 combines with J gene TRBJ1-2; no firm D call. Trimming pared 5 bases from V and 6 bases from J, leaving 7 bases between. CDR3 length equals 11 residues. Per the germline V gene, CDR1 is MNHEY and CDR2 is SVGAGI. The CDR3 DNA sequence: TGTGCCAGCAGTGAAGCGGATGGCTACACCTTC. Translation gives CASSEADGYTF.

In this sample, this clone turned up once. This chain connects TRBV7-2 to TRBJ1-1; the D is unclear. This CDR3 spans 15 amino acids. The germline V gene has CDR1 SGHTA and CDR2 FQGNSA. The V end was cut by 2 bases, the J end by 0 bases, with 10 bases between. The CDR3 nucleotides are TGTGCCAGCAGCTTATTTCCAGAAATGAACACTGAAGCTTTCTTT. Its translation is CASSLFPEMNTEAFF. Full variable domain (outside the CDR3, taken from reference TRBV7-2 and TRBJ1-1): GAGVSQSPSNKVTEKGKDVELRCDPISGHTALYWYRQSLGQGLEFLIYFQGNSAPDKSGLPSDRFSAERTGGSVSTLTIQRTQQEDSAVYLCASSLFPEMNTEAFFGQGTRLTVV.

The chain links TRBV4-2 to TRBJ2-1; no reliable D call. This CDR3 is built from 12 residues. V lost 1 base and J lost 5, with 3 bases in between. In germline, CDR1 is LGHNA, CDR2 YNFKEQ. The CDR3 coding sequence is TGTGCCAGCAGCCAAGCTAACAATGAGCAGTTCTTC. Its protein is CASSQANNEQFF.

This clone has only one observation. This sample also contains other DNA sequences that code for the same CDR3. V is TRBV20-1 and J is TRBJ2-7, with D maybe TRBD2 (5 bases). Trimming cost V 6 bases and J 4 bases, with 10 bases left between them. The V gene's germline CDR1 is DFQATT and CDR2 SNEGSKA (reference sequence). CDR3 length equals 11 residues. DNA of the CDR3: TGCAGTGCCCGCGACTATTACGAGCAGTACTTC. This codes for CSARDYYEQYF.

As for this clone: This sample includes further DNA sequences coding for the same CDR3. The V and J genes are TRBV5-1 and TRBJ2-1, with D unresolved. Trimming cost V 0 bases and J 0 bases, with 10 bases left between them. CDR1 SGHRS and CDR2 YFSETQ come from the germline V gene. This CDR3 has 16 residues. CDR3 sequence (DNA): TGCGCCAGCAGCTTGGCTGGCGGAAGCTCCTACAATGAGCAGTTCTTC. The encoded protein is CASSLAGGSSYNEQFF.

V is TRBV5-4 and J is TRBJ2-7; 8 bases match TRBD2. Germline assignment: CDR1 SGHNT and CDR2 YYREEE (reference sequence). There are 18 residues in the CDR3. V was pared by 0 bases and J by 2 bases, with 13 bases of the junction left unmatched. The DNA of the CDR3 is TGTGCCAGCAGCTTGGCCCCCTTAACTAGCGGATATCCCTACGAGCAGTACTTC. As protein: CASSLAPLTSGYPYEQYF.

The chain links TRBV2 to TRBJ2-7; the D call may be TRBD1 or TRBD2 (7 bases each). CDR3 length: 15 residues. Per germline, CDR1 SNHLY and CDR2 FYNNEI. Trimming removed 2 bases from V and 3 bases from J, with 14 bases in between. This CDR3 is CASSEFQGGIYEQYF. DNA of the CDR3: TGTGCCAGCAGTGAATTCCAGGGGGGGATCTACGAGCAGTACTTC. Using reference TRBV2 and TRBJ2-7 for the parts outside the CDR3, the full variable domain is EPEVTQTPSHQVTQMGQEVILRCVPISNHLYFYWYRQILGQKVEFLVSFYNNEISEKSEIFDDQFSVERPDGSNFTLKIRSTKLEDSAMYFCASSEFQGGIYEQYFGPGTRLTVT.

CDR3: CASSLGQGGANVLTF. The CDR3 nucleotides read TGTGCCAGCAGTTTGGGACAGGGTGGGGCCAACGTCCTGACTTTC. This chain connects TRBV6-5 to TRBJ2-6; 9 bases line up with TRBD1. Germline CDR1 is MNHEY and CDR2 is SVGAGI. V lost 4 bases and J lost 3; bases outside the gene matches: 1. This CDR3 comprises 15 residues.